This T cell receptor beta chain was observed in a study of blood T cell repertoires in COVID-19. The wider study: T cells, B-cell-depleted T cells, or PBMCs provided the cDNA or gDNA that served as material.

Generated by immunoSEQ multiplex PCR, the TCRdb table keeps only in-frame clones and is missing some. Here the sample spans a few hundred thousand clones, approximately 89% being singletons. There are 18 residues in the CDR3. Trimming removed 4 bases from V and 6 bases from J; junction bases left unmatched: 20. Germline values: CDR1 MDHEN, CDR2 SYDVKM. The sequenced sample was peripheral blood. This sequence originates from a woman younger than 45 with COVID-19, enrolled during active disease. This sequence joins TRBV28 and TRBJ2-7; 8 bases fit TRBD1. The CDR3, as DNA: TGTGCCAGCAGTTCCTTCCGGGACAGGAGGTTAATCACGGGCGAGCAGTACTTC. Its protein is CASSSFRDRRLITGEQYF.